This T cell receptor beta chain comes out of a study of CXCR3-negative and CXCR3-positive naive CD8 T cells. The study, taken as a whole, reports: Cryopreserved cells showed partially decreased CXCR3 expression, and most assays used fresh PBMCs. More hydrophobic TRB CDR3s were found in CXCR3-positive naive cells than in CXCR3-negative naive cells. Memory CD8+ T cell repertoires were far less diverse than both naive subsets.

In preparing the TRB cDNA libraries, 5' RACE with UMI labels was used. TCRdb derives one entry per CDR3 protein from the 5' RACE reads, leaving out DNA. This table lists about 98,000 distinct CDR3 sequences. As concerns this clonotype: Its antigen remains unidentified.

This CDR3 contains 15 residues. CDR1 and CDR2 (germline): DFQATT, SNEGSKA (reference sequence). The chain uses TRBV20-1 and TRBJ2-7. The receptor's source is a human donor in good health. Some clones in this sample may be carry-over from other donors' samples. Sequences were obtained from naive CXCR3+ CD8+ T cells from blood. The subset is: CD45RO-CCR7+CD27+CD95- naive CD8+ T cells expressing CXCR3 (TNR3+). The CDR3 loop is CSARDWQVNSYEQYF.